The TCR beta chain described here comes from a study of blood T cell repertoires in COVID-19. CDR3 length equals 15 residues. Germline V gives CDR1 SEHNR, CDR2 FQNEAQ (reference sequence). V shed 5 bases, J shed 3 bases, and the junction held 7 bases outside the gene matches. Measured with immunoSEQ multiplex PCR; TCRdb has only the in-frame clones, and not every one. The sample records more than 40,000 clones, about nine tenths being singletons. The chain is built from TRBV7-9 and TRBJ1-3; 7 bases are a match to TRBD1. The TCR comes from a human donor in a cohort sampled during active COVID-19. Sequenced input: peripheral blood. The CDR3 bases are TGTGCCAGCAGCGATTCTAGGACAGGTGGAAACACCATATATTTT. This gives the protein CASSDSRTGGNTIYF. The full variable domain, with the rest looked up from reference TRBV7-9 and TRBJ1-3, is DTGVSQNPRHKITKRGQNVTFRCDPISEHNRLYWYRQTLGQGPEFLTYFQNEAQLEKSRLLSDRFSAERPKGSFSTLEIQRTEQGDSAMYLCASSDSRTGGNTIYFGEGSWLTVV.